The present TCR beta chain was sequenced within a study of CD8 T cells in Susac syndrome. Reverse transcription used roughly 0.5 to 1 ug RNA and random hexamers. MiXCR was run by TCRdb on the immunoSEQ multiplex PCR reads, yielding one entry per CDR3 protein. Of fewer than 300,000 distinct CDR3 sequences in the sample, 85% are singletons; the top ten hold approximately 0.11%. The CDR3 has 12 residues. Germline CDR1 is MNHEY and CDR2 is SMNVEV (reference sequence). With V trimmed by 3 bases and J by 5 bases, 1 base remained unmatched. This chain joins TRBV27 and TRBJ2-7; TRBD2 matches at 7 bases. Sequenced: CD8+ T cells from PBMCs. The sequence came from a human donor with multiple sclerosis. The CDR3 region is CASSFGGDEQYF. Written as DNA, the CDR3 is TGTGCCAGCAGTTTTGGGGGGGACGAGCAGTACTTC.